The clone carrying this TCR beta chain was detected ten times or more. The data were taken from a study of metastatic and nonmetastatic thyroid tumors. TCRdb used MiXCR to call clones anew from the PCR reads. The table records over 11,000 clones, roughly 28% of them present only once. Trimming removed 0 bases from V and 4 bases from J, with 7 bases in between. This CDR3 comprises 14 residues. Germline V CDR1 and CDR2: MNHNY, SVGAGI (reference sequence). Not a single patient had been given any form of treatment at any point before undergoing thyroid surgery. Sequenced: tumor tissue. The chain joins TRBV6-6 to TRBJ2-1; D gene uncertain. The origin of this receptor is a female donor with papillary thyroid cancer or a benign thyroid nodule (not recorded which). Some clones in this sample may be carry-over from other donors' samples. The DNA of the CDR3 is TGTGCCAGCAGTTACTCGGCAGAGTACAATGAGCAGTTCTTC. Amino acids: CASSYSAEYNEQFF.